This TCR beta chain is from a study of blood T cell repertoires in COVID-19. Per the original data handling: Cell counts per sample came from amplifying reference gene primers. Some clones are missing from TCRdb's copy, which holds only in-frame ones; the method was immunoSEQ multiplex PCR. V and J calls and clone size are those listed in that table; D and trimming were worked out from the DNA. In the table there are 250,000 to 350,000 clones, around four fifths of which are singletons. The source of this sequence is a woman aged 45-65 years with active or convalescent COVID-19. Specimen: peripheral blood.

Here the CDR3 reads CASSWGGPYEQYF. DNA of the CDR3: TGTGCCAGCAGCTGGGGCGGACCCTACGAGCAGTACTTC. The chain joins TRBV7-9 to TRBJ2-7; D possibly corresponds to TRBD1 (5 bases). CDR1 and CDR2 (germline): SEHNR, FQNEAQ (reference sequence). Trimming took 4 bases from V and 2 from J, leaving 9 bases between them. This CDR3 has 13 residues.